This T cell receptor (beta chain) was observed in a study of CDR3 diversity in severe acne (dated by TCRdb to about 2019). The CDR3 goes from the cysteine to the phenylalanine over 15 residues. CDR3 DNA is the only sequence kept; it has 45 bases, read in frame from the first base. CDR1 and CDR2, looked up from the germline V gene (reference sequence), are DFQATT and SNEGSKA. Library preparation employed PCR. TCRdb names Illumina HiSeq 2000 as the instrument used. The public sequencing data were trimmed at Q25 with fastp and processed into clonotypes with MiXCR by TCRdb, which kept only in-frame beta chains. Each entry merges the rows of one CDR3 protein and shows their most common DNA and genes. The sample has more than 80,000 distinct CDR3 sequences on record, 49% of them singletons. 11% of the sample is taken by the ten largest. A note on this clonotype: No antigen is known for it. No base quality information exists; no much larger clone differs at one position.

The rearranged chain carries TRBV20-1 and TRBJ2-6, with TRBD1 perhaps the D gene, on 5 matching bases. The receptor comes from a male donor with severe acne vulgaris. Sequenced: blood. In nucleotides, the sequence is TGCAGCGTTGAAACCAGGGCCTCTGGGGCCAACGTCCTGACTTTC. This encodes CSVETRASGANVLTF.